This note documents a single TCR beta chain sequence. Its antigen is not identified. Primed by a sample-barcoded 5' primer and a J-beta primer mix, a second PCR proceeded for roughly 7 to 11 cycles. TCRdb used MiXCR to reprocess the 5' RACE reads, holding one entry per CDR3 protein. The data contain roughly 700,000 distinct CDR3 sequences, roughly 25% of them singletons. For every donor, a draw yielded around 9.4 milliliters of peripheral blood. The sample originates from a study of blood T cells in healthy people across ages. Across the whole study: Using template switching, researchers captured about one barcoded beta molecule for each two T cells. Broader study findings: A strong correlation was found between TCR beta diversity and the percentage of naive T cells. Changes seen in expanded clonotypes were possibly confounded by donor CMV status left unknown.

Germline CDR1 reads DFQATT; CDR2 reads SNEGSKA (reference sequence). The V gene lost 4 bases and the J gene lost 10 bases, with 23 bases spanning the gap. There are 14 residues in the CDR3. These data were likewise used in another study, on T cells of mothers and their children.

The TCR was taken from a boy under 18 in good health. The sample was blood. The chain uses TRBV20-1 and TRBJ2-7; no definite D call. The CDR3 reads CSATNDLTGLIQYF. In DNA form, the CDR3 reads TGCAGTGCTACAAACGACCTTACCGGCCTGATCCAGTACTTC.